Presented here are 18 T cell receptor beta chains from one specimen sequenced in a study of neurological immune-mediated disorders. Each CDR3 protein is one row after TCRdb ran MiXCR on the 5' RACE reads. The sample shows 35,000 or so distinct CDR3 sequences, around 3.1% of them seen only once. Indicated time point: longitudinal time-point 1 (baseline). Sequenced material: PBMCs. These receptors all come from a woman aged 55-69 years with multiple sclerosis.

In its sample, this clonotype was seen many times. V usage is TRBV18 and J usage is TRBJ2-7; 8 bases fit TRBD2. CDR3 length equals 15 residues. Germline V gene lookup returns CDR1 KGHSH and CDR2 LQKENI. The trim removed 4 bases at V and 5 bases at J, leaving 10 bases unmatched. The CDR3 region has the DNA TGTGCCAGCTCACTCGAGGGGACTAGTCGCCACGAGCAGTACTTC. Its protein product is CASSLEGTSRHEQYF.

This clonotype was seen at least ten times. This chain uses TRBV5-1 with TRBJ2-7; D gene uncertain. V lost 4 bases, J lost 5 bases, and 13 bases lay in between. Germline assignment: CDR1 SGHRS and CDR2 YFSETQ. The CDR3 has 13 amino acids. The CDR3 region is CASSNLVGNEQYF. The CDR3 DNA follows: TGCGCCAGCAGCAATCTAGTAGGGAACGAGCAGTACTTC.

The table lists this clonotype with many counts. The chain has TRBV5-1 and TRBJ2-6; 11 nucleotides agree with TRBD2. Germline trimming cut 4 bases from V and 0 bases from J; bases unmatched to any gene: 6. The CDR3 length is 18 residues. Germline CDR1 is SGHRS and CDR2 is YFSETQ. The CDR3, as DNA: TGCGCCAGCAGCCCGACTAGCGGGGTGACCTCTGGGGCCAACGTCCTGACTTTC. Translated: CASSPTSGVTSGANVLTF.

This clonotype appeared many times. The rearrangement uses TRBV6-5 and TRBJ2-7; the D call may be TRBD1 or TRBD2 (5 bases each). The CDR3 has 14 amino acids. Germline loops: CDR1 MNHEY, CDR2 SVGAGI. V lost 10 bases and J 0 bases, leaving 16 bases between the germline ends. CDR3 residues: CATRTPGRSYEQYF. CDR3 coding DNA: TGTGCCACCCGGACCCCGGGGCGCTCCTACGAGCAGTACTTC.

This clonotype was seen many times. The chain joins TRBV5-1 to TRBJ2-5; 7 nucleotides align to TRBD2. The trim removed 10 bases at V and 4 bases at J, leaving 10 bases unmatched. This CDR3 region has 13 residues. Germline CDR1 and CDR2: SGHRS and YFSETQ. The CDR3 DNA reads TGCGCCTCGAAGGCGGGAGAGGGAGAGACCCAGTACTTC. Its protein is CASKAGEGETQYF.

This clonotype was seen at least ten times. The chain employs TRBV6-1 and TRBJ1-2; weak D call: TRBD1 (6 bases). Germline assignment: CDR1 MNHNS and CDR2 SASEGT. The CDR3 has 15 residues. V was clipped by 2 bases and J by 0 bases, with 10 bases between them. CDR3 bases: TGTGCCAGCAGTGAACTGACAGGTGCTAACTATGGCTACACCTTC. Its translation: CASSELTGANYGYTF.

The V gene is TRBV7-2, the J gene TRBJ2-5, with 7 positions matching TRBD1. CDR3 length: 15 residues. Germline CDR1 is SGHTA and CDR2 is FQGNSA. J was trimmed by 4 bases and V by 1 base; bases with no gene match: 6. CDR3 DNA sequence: TGTGCCAGCAGCTTAGGGGGGACAGTTCTAGAGACCCAGTACTTC. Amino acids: CASSLGGTVLETQYF. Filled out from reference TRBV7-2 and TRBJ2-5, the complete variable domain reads GAGVSQSPSNKVTEKGKDVELRCDPISGHTALYWYRQSLGQGLEFLIYFQGNSAPDKSGLPSDRFSAERTGGSVSTLTIQRTQQEDSAVYLCASSLGGTVLETQYFGPGTRLLVL.

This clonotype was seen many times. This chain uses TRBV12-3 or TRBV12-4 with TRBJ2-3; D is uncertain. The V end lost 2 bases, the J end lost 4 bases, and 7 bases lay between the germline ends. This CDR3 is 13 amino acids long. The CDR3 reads CASSLSGSDTQYF. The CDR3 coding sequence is TGTGCCAGCAGTTTATCTGGCTCAGATACGCAGTATTTT.

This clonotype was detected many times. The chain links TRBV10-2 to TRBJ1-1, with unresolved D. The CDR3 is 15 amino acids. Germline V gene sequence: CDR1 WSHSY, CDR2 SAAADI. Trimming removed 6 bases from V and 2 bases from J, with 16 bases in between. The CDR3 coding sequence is TGCGCCAGCAGACCAACATCAGCTTACAACACTGAAGCTTTCTTT. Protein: CASRPTSAYNTEAFF.

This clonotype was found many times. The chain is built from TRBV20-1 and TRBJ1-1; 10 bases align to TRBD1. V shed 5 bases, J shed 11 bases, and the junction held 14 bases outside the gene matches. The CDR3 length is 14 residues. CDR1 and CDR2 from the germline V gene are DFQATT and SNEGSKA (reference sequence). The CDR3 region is CSADPRQGAKEAFF. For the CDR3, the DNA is TGCAGTGCTGACCCTAGACAGGGGGCGAAGGAGGCTTTCTTT.

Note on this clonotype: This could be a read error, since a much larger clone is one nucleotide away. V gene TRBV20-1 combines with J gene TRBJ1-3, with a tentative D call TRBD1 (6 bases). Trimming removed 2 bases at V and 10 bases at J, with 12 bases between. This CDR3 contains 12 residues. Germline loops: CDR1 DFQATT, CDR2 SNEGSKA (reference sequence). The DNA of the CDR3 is TGCAGTGCTAGATGGGACACAAAAACCATATATTTT. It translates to CSARWDTKTIYF.

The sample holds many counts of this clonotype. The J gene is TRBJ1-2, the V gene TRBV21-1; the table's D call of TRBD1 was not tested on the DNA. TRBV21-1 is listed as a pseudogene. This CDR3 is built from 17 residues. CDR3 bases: TGTGCCAGCAGCACCGGACACGGGGGGGAGCCTAACTATGGCTACACCTTC. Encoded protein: CASSTGHGGEPNYGYTF.

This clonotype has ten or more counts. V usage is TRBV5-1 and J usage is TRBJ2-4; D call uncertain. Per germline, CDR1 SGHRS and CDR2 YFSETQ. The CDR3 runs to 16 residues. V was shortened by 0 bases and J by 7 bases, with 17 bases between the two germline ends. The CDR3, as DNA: TGCGCCAGCAGCTTGGTTCGGCAGCAACCTTATAACATTCAGTACTTC. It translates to CASSLVRQQPYNIQYF.

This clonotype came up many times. CDR3 protein: CASNQQGTDTQYF. For the CDR3, the DNA is TGTGCCAGCAATCAACAAGGCACAGATACGCAGTATTTT. J is TRBJ2-3 and V is TRBV7-6, with D unclear. Germline loops: CDR1 SGHVS, CDR2 FNYEAQ. With 7 bases removed from V and 1 base from J, the gap between germline ends came to 9 bases. The CDR3 runs 13 residues.

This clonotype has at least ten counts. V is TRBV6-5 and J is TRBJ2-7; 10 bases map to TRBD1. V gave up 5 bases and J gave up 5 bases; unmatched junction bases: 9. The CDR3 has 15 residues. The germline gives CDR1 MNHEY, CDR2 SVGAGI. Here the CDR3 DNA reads TGTGCCAGCAGTCACCGGGACAGGGGTTCTCACGAGCAGTACTTC. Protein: CASSHRDRGSHEQYF.

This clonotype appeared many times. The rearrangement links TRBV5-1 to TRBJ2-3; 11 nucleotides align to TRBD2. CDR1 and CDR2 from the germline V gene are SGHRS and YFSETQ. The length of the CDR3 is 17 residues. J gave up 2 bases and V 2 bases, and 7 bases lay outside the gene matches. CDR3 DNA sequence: TGCGCCAGCAGCTTCAATCGACTAGCGGGGAACACAGATACGCAGTATTTT. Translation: CASSFNRLAGNTDTQYF.

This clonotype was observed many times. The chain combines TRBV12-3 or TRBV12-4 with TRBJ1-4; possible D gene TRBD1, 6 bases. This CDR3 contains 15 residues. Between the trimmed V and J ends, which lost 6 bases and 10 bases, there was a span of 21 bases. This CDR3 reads CASSTTTGQFGKLFF. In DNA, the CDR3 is TGTGCCAGCAGCACCACCACTGGACAGTTTGGAAAACTGTTTTTT.

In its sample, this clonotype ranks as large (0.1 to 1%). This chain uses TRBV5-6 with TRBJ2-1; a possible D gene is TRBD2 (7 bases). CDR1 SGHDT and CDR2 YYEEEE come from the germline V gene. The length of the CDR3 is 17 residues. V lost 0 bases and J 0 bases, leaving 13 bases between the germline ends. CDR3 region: CASSLVGAGASYNEQFF. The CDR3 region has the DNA TGTGCCAGCAGCTTGGTTGGTGCGGGGGCCTCCTACAATGAGCAGTTCTTC.